The present T cell receptor beta chain was sequenced within a study of cytomegalovirus exposure and HLA in healthy donors. Study summary: Most donors, around 81% of a few hundred genotyped, fell in the Caucasian-associated ancestry cluster. Study-level points and caveats: Earlier findings revealed that most TCR beta V segments proved productive either about 90% or about 30% of the time. The study designated around 150 TCR beta chains cytomegalovirus-associated. Most TCR sequences proved rare, with some public TCRs found in many donors.

The CDR3 has 14 amino acids. V was trimmed by 0 bases and J by 2 bases, leaving 9 bases between them. CDR1 is SGHNT and CDR2 is YYREEE in the germline V gene (reference sequence). With regard to this clone: What it binds is unknown.

The study ran its PCR with 60 Vbeta and 13 Jbeta primers. Repertoires were generated with immunoSEQ multiplex PCR, while TCRdb's copy carries only in-frame clones and drops some. The sample has about 160,000 clones, around 77% seen once. This chain connects TRBV5-4 to TRBJ2-7; D gene unclear. The sequencing sample was made of PBMCs. The receptor was isolated from a woman in her twenties or thirties in good health and CMV-seronegative. For the CDR3, the DNA is TGTGCCAGCAGCTTGGACCTGCAGGCCTACGAGCAGTACTTC. Translating gives CASSLDLQAYEQYF.